A single sample is the source of the 21 T cell receptor beta chains below, sequenced in a study of OX40 agonist ivuxolimab in advanced cancers. TCRdb's copy holds only in-frame clones and misses some; the assay was immunoSEQ multiplex PCR. The sample has 55,000 to 75,000 clones, around 90% seen once. The source was CD4+ or CD8+ T cells sorted from blood, collected in a trial of the OX40 agonist ivuxolimab. The source is an adult with an advanced solid tumor such as melanoma, head and neck, liver or kidney cancer.

The gene calls are TRBV2 and TRBJ1-5; D unresolved. Per the germline V gene, CDR1 is SNHLY and CDR2 is FYNNEI. The CDR3 runs 13 residues. Trimming removed 7 bases from V and 9 bases from J, with 16 bases in between. In DNA form, the CDR3 reads TGTGCCAGCAATTTCGGACGGGAATGGCCCCAGCATTTT. This translates into CASNFGREWPQHF.

The V gene is TRBV4-1, the J gene TRBJ2-5, with D possibly called TRBD1 or TRBD2 (5 bases each). Germline-derived CDR1 and CDR2 are MGHRA and YSYEKL. This CDR3 is built from 14 residues. V was pared by 0 bases and J by 4 bases, with 9 bases between. CDR3 loop: CASSQDGGIETQYF. CDR3 nucleotides: TGCGCCAGCAGCCAAGATGGGGGAATAGAGACCCAGTACTTC.

This clone was seen once. The rearrangement links TRBV6-6 to TRBJ2-5; TRBD1 agrees at 8 bases. Trimming removed 8 bases from V and 5 bases from J; junction bases left unmatched: 4. From germline, CDR1 is MNHNY and CDR2 SVGAGI (reference sequence). CDR3 length equals 12 residues. CDR3 sequence reads: CASETGEETQYF. In DNA, the CDR3 is TGTGCCAGCGAGACAGGGGAGGAGACCCAGTACTTC.

This clone was seen only once. CDR3 sequence: CASSPFSGAGDTQYF. The DNA for the CDR3 is TGTGCCAGCAGCCCATTCTCGGGAGCGGGAGATACGCAGTATTTT. The chain combines TRBV5-8 with TRBJ2-3; a possible D gene is TRBD2 (6 bases). CDR3 size: 15 residues. V was clipped by 4 bases and J by 5 bases, with 17 bases between them. Germline-derived CDR1 and CDR2 are SGHTS and YDEGEE.

The chain couples TRBV6-5 to TRBJ2-3, with D possibly matching TRBD2 (5 bases). CDR3 length: 13 amino acids. Between the trimmed V and J ends, which lost 5 bases and 6 bases, there was a span of 12 bases. Germline CDR1 is MNHEY and CDR2 is SVGAGI. The chain's CDR3 is CASSDDPGDTQYF. The CDR3 DNA sequence: TGTGCCAGCAGTGATGACCCGGGGGATACGCAGTATTTT.

This clone was found a few times. J is TRBJ1-1 and V is TRBV5-6, with a tentative D call TRBD1 (5 bases). Germline loops: CDR1 SGHDT, CDR2 YYEEEE. Trimming cost V 1 base and J 4 bases, with 11 bases left between them. This CDR3 region has 14 residues. The CDR3 loop reads CASSLWGVGTEAFF. For the CDR3, the DNA is TGTGCCAGCAGCTTGTGGGGGGTGGGCACTGAAGCTTTCTTT.

The genes are TRBV19 and TRBJ1-1, with D tentatively TRBD1 (5 bases). This CDR3 comprises 14 residues. Germline values: CDR1 LNHDA, CDR2 SQIVND (reference sequence). Between the trimmed V and J ends, which lost 1 base and 5 bases, there was a span of 11 bases. CDR3 sequence reads: CASSIGGRGTEAFF. DNA for the CDR3: TGTGCCAGTAGTATAGGTGGGCGGGGGACTGAAGCTTTCTTT.

The V gene is TRBV19, the J gene TRBJ2-7, with 9 bases lining up with TRBD1. The germline V gene encodes CDR1 LNHDA and CDR2 SQIVND (reference sequence). This CDR3 region has 14 residues. J lost 2 bases, V lost 2 bases, and 1 base had no gene match. CDR3 in amino acids: CASSITGGTYEQYF. Written as DNA, the CDR3 is TGTGCCAGTAGTATAACAGGGGGCACCTACGAGCAGTACTTC. Full variable domain (rest looked up from reference TRBV19 and TRBJ2-7): DGGITQSPKYLFRKEGQNVTLSCEQNLNHDAMYWYRQDPGQGLRLIYYSQIVNDFQKGDIAEGYSVSREKKESFPLTVTSAQKNPTAFYLCASSITGGTYEQYFGPGTRLTVT.

V is TRBV11-3 and J is TRBJ2-2, with D unclear. V lost 5 bases to trimming and J lost 2 bases, with 3 bases between them. The V gene's germline CDR1 is SGHNT and CDR2 YENEEA. The CDR3 runs 12 residues. CDR3 nucleotides: TGTGCCAGCAGCCGTAACACCGGGGAGCTGTTTTTT. Translating gives CASSRNTGELFF. Full variable domain (rest looked up from reference TRBV11-3 and TRBJ2-2): EAGVVQSPRYKIIEKKQPVAFWCNPISGHNTLYWYLQNLGQGPELLIRYENEEAVDDSQLPKDRFSAERLKGVDSTLKIQPAELGDSAVYLCASSRNTGELFFGEGSRLTVL.

The chain couples TRBV27 to TRBJ2-7; no reliable D call. This CDR3 has 11 amino acids. In germline, CDR1 is MNHEY, CDR2 SMNVEV (reference sequence). Trimming pared 4 bases from V and 3 bases from J, leaving 4 bases between. The CDR3: CASSSGYEQYF. CDR3 sequence (DNA): TGTGCCAGCAGTTCGGGCTACGAGCAGTACTTC.

The chain carries TRBV27 and TRBJ2-7; D not certain. The CDR3 is 13 amino acids. V was shortened by 3 bases and J by 1 base, with 7 bases between the two germline ends. CDR1 and CDR2 (germline): MNHEY, SMNVEV (reference sequence). The CDR3 sequence is CASSFGESYEQYF. The CDR3 nucleotides are TGTGCCAGCAGTTTTGGCGAGTCCTACGAGCAGTACTTC.

The genes are TRBV28 and TRBJ1-4; 8 bases map to TRBD1. Germline V gene sequence: CDR1 MDHEN, CDR2 SYDVKM. J gave up 6 bases and V 11 bases, and 11 bases lay outside the gene matches. The CDR3 contains 14 residues. CDR3 coding DNA: TGTGCCTACGCGGCGGCAGGGGGCGATGAAAAACTGTTTTTT. Translating it yields CAYAAAGGDEKLFF.

The chain recombines TRBV30 with TRBJ2-2; the match to TRBD2 covers 8 bases. Germline V gene sequence: CDR1 GTSNPN, CDR2 SVGIG (reference sequence). V was clipped by 0 bases and J by 6 bases; unmatched bases: 3. The CDR3 is 14 amino acids. The CDR3, as DNA: TGTGCCTGGAGTGTAGCGGGAGTGTCCGGGGAGCTGTTTTTT. Translation gives CAWSVAGVSGELFF.

V and J are TRBV11-2 and TRBJ1-1; 9 nucleotides agree with TRBD1. J lost 5 bases, V lost 1 base, and 2 bases had no gene match. Germline values: CDR1 SGHAT, CDR2 FQNNGV. This CDR3 has 14 residues. The CDR3 spells CASSLVDRGTEAFF. Here the CDR3 DNA reads TGTGCCAGCAGCTTAGTTGACAGGGGGACTGAAGCTTTCTTT.

The chain carries TRBV7-9 and TRBJ2-7; 11 nucleotides match TRBD1. V lost 6 bases, J lost 3 bases, and 13 bases stayed unmatched. The CDR3 runs to 17 residues. Germline-derived CDR1 and CDR2 are SEHNR and FQNEAQ (reference sequence). CDR3 in DNA: TGTGCCAGCAGTGGAAGTTCCAGCGGGACAGGGGGCTACGAGCAGTACTTC. This encodes CASSGSSSGTGGYEQYF.

The gene calls are TRBV4-3 and TRBJ2-7; 10 bases align to TRBD1. The CDR3 length is 16 residues. After removal of 0 bases from V and 3 bases from J, the junction contained 5 bases not matched to a gene. Germline V lookup: CDR1 LGHNA, CDR2 YSLEER. This CDR3 is CASSQEWDRGYYEQYF. CDR3 coding DNA: TGCGCCAGCAGCCAAGAATGGGACAGGGGATACTACGAGCAGTACTTC.

The chain joins TRBV28 to TRBJ2-3, with 14 bases identical to TRBD2. The length of the CDR3 is 18 residues. The ends lost 2 bases at V and 2 bases at J; junction bases unmatched: 6. CDR1 is MDHEN and CDR2 is SYDVKM in the germline V gene. The CDR3 loop reads CASSLVLTSGRATDTQYF. In DNA form, the CDR3 reads TGTGCCAGCAGTTTAGTGCTGACTAGCGGGAGGGCCACAGATACGCAGTATTTT.

A single count supports this clone. This chain connects TRBV28 to TRBJ2-7, with TRBD2 matching 12 bases. Germline CDR1 MDHEN, CDR2 SYDVKM. The length of the CDR3 is 14 residues. Trimming at V came to 5 bases and at J to 7 bases, leaving 6 bases not matched to a gene. The CDR3 bases are TGTGCCAGCAGTATCCGGACTAGCGGGATTGAGCAGTACTTC. Translation: CASSIRTSGIEQYF. The variable domain in full, completed from reference TRBV28 and TRBJ2-7, reads DVKVTQSSRYLVKRTGEKVFLECVQDMDHENMFWYRQDPGLGLRLIYFSYDVKMKEKGDIPEGYSVSREKKERFSLILESASTNQTSMYLCASSIRTSGIEQYFGPGTRLTVT.

The J gene is TRBJ1-4, the V gene TRBV28; D unresolved. Per the germline V gene, CDR1 is MDHEN and CDR2 is SYDVKM. The CDR3 sequence is 14 residues long. V was trimmed by 2 bases and J by 1 base, leaving 5 bases between them. CDR3: CASSLGRTNEKLFF. CDR3 in DNA: TGTGCCAGCAGTTTAGGCAGAACTAATGAAAAACTGTTTTTT.

J is TRBJ1-4 and V is TRBV13; D is unresolved. Trimming took off 0 bases at V and 10 bases at J, with 6 bases between the two ends. This CDR3 contains 12 residues. The germline gives CDR1 PRHDT, CDR2 FYEKMQ (reference sequence). CDR3 region: CASSLGIGKLFF. As DNA, the CDR3 is TGTGCCAGCAGCTTAGGGATAGGAAAACTGTTTTTT. The full variable domain, completed using reference TRBV13 and TRBJ1-4, is AAGVIQSPRHLIKEKRETATLKCYPIPRHDTVYWYQQGPGQDPQFLISFYEKMQSDKGSIPDRFSAQQFSDYHSELNMSSLELGDSALYFCASSLGIGKLFFGSGTQLSVL.

J is TRBJ2-4 and V is TRBV5-6; 7 bases match TRBD1. This CDR3 has 15 residues. J gave up 3 bases and V 0 bases, and 3 bases lay outside the gene matches. The germline gives CDR1 SGHDT, CDR2 YYEEEE. The DNA of the CDR3 is TGTGCCAGCAGCTTGGCGCAGGGGGTCAAAAACATTCAGTACTTC. Its protein is CASSLAQGVKNIQYF.